This TCR beta chain was identified during a study of TIL therapy for anti-PD-1-resistant metastatic lung cancer. Study background: Half of patients were current or former smokers.

Worth noting for this clone: Its specificity is not known.

The time point here: pre-treatment sample, taken before nivolumab and TIL therapy. Pleural nodules or supraclavicular lymph nodes made up most of the excised metastases sampled. Study results and limitations: Many TIL product clones were absent from baseline tumor, suggesting clonal contraction.

The immunoSEQ assay was v3. Profiling relied on immunoSEQ multiplex PCR, and the TCRdb table lists in-frame clones only, not all of them. There are roughly 92,000 clones in the sample; around three fifths occur only once, and about a tenth lies in the top ten. The CDR3 runs to 17 residues. Per the germline V gene, CDR1 is SGHRS and CDR2 is YFSETQ. With V trimmed by 4 bases and J by 7 bases, 15 bases remained unmatched. The rearrangement joins TRBV5-1 to TRBJ2-5, with 11 bases lining up with TRBD2. Sequenced here: tumor tissue, sampled at baseline. The TCR comes from a person between 25 and 80 years old with non-small cell lung cancer. CDR3: CASSHGTSGLEGVTQYF. The CDR3 bases are TGCGCCAGCAGCCACGGGACTAGCGGATTAGAAGGGGTGACCCAGTACTTC.